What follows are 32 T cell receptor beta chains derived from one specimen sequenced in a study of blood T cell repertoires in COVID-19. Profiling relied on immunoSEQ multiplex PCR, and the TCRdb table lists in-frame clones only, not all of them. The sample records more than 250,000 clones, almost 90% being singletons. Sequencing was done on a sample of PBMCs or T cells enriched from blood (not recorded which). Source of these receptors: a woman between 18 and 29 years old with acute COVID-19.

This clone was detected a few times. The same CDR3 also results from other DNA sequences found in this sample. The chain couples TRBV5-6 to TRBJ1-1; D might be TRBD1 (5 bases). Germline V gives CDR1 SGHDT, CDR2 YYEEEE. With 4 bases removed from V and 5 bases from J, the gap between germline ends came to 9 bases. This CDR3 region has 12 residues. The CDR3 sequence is CASSLRGTEAFF. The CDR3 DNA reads TGTGCCAGCAGCCTTCGGGGGACTGAAGCTTTCTTT.

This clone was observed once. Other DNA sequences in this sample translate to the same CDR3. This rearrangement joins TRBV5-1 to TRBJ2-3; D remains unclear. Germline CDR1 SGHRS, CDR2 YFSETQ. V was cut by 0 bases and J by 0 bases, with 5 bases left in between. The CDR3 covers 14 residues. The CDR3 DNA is TGCGCCAGCAGCTTGGAGCTGAGCACAGATACGCAGTATTTT. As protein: CASSLELSTDTQYF.

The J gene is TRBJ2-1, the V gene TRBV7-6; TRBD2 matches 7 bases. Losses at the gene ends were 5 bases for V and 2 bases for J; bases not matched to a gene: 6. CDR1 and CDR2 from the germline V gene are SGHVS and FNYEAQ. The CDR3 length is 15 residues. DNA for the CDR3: TGTGCCAGCAGCCCGAGCGGGATTCCCTACAATGAGCAGTTCTTC. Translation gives CASSPSGIPYNEQFF.

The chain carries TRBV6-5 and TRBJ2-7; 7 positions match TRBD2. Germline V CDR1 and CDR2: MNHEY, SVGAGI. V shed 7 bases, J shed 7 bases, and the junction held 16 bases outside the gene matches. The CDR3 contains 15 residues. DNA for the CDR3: TGTGCCAGCACCGCGGCCTCCGGGACTAATAGTGAGCAGTACTTC. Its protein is CASTAASGTNSEQYF.

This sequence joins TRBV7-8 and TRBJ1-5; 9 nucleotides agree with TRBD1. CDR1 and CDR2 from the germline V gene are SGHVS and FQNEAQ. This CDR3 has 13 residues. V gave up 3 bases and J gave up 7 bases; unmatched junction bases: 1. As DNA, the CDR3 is TGTGCCAGCAGCTTTGACAGGGGGCAGCCCCAGCATTTT. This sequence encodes CASSFDRGQPQHF.

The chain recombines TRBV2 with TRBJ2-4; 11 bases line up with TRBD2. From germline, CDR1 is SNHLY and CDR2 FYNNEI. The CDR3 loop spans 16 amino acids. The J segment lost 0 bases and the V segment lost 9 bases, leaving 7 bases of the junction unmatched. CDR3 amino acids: CASTGLAEIAKNIQYF. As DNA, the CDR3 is TGTGCCAGTACGGGACTAGCGGAAATAGCCAAAAACATTCAGTACTTC. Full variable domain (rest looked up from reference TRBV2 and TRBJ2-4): EPEVTQTPSHQVTQMGQEVILRCVPISNHLYFYWYRQILGQKVEFLVSFYNNEISEKSEIFDDQFSVERPDGSNFTLKIRSTKLEDSAMYFCASTGLAEIAKNIQYFGAGTRLSVL.

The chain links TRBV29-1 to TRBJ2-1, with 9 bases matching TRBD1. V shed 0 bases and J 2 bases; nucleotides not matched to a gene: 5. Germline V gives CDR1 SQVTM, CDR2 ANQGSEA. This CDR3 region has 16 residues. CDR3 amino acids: CSVEDLDRGPYNEQFF. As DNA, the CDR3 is TGCAGCGTTGAAGATCTGGACAGGGGCCCCTACAATGAGCAGTTCTTC.

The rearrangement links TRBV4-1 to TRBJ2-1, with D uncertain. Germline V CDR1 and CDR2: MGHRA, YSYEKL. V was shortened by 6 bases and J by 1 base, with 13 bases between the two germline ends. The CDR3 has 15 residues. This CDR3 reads CASSEVSESYNEQFF. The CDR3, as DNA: TGCGCCAGCAGTGAGGTATCGGAGTCCTACAATGAGCAGTTCTTC.

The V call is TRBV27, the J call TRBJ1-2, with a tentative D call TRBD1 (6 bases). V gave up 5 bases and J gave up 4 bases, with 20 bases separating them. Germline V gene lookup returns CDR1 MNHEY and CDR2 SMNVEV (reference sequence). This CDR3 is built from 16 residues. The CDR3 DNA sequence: TGTGCCAGCAGTCCGGGCGGGTCAGGGGCCACCTATGGCTACACCTTC. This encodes CASSPGGSGATYGYTF.

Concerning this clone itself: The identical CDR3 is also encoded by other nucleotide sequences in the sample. CDR3 bases: TGTGCCAGCAGTTTAACGGGGGGATCCAATGAGCAGTTCTTC. This sequence encodes CASSLTGGSNEQFF. The J gene is TRBJ2-1, the V gene TRBV28, with TRBD2 identical over 7 bases. Germline V gives CDR1 MDHEN, CDR2 SYDVKM. V trimming: 2 bases; J trimming: 6 bases; junction bases outside the gene matches: 4. The CDR3 length is 14 residues.

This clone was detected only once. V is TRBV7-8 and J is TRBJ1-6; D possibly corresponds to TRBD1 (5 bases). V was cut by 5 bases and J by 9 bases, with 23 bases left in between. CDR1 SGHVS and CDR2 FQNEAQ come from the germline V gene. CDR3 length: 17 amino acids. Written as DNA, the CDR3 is TGTGCCAGCAGCCCAGCCCCGGGAGGCACAGGTGGTTCACCCCTCCACTTT. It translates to CASSPAPGGTGGSPLHF.

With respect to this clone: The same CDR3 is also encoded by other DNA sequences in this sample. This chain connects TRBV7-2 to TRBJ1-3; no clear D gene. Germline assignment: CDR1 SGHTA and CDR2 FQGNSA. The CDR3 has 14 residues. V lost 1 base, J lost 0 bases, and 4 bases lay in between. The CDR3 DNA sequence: TGTGCCAGCAGCTTAGTCAGCTCTGGAAACACCATATATTTT. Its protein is CASSLVSSGNTIYF.

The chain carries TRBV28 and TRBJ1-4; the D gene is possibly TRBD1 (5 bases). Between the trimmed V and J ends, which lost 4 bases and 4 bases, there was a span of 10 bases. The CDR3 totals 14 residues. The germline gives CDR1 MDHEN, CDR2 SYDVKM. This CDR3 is CASSSSRDNEKLFF. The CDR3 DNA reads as TGTGCCAGCAGTTCCTCCAGGGATAATGAAAAACTGTTTTTT. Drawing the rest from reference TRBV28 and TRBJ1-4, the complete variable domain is DVKVTQSSRYLVKRTGEKVFLECVQDMDHENMFWYRQDPGLGLRLIYFSYDVKMKEKGDIPEGYSVSREKKERFSLILESASTNQTSMYLCASSSSRDNEKLFFGSGTQLSVL.

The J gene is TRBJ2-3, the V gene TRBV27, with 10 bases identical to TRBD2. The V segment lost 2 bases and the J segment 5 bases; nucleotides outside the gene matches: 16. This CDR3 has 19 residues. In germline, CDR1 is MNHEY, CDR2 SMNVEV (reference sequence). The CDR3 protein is CASSLNPGLSGGMEDTQYF. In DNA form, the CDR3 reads TGTGCCAGCAGTTTAAATCCGGGACTTAGCGGGGGGATGGAAGATACGCAGTATTTT.

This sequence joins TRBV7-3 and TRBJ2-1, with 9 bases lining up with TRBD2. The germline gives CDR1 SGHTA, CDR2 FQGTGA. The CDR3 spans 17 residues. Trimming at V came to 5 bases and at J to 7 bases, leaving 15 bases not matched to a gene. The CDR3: CASSQGVAGVLSNEQFF. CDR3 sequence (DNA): TGTGCCAGCAGCCAGGGGGTAGCGGGAGTACTTTCTAATGAGCAGTTCTTC.

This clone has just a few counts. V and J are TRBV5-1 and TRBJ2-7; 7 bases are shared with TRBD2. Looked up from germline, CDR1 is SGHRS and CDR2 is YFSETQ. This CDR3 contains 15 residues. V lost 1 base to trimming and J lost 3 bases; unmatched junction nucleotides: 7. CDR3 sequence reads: CASSLLPRDYYEQYF. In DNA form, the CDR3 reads TGCGCCAGCAGCTTGTTACCCCGGGACTACTACGAGCAGTACTTC.

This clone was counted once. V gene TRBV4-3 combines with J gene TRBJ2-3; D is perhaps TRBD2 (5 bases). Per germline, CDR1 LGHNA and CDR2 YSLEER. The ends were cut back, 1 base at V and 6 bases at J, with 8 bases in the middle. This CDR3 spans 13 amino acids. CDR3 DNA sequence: TGCGCCAGCAGCCAAGCCCGAGGGGATACGCAGTATTTT. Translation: CASSQARGDTQYF.

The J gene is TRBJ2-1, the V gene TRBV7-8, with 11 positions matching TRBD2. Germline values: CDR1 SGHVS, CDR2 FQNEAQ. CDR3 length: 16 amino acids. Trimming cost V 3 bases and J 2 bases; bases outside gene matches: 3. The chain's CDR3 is CASSLRLAGTYNEQFF. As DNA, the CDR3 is TGTGCCAGCAGCTTGCGACTAGCGGGGACCTACAATGAGCAGTTCTTC.

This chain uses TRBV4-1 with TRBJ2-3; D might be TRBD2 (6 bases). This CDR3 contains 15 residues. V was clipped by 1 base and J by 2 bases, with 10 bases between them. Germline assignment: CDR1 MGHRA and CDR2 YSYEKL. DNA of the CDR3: TGCGCCAGCAGCCAAGGACTAGTCACCACAGATACGCAGTATTTT. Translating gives CASSQGLVTTDTQYF.

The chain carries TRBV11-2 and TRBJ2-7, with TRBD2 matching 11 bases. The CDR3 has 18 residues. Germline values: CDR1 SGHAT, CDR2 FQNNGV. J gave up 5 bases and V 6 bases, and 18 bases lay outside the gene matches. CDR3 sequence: CASRWGRLAGLLPHEQYF. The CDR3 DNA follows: TGTGCCAGCAGGTGGGGGAGACTAGCGGGATTATTGCCCCACGAGCAGTACTTC.

The CDR3 loop is CASSLAGLTHNEQFF. The CDR3, as DNA: TGTGCCAGCAGCTTAGCGGGACTAACCCACAATGAGCAGTTCTTC. This chain connects TRBV7-6 to TRBJ2-1; 7 bases map to TRBD2. J lost 5 bases, V lost 0 bases, and 4 bases had no gene match. The CDR3 sequence is 15 residues long. The germline gives CDR1 SGHVS, CDR2 FNYEAQ. Variable domain in full (rest from reference TRBV7-6 and TRBJ2-1): GAGVSQSPRYKVTKRGQDVALRCDPISGHVSLYWYRQALGQGPEFLTYFNYEAQQDKSGLPNDRFSAERPEGSISTLTIQRTEQRDSAMYRCASSLAGLTHNEQFFGPGTRLTVL.

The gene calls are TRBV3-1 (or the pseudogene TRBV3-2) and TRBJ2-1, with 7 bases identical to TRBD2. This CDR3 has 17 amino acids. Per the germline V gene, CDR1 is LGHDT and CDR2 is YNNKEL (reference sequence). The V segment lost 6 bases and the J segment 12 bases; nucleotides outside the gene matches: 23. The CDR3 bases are TGTGCCAGCAGTCAGCATTTGGGGGGAGGGCGACGGAGTGGGCAGTTCTTC. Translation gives CASSQHLGGGRRSGQFF.

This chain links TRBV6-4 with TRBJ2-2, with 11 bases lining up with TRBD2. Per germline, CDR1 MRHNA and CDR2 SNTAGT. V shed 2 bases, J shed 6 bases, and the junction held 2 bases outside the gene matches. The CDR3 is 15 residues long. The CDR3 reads CASSDLAGGPGELFF. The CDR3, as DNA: TGTGCCAGCAGTGACCTAGCGGGAGGACCCGGGGAGCTGTTTTTT.

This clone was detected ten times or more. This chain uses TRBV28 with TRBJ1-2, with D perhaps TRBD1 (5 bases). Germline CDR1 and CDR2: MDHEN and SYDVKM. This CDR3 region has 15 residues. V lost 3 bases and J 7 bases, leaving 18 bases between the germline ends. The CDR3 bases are TGTGCCAGCAGTTTTGGGGGGACCCAAAGTGGTGGCTACACCTTC. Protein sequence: CASSFGGTQSGGYTF.

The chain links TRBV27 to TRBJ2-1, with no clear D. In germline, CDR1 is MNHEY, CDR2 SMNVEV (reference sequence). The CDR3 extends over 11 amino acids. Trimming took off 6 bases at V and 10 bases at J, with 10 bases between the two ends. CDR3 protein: CASRFRWEQFF. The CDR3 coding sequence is TGTGCCAGCAGATTTCGGTGGGAGCAGTTCTTC.

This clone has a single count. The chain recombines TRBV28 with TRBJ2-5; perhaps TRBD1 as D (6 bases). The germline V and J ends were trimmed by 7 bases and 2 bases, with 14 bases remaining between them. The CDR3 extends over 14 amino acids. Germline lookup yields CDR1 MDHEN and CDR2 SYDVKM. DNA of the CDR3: TGTGCCAGCATGGTAGGGGGTAGGCAAGAGACCCAGTACTTC. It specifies CASMVGGRQETQYF. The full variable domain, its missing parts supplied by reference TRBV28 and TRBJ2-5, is DVKVTQSSRYLVKRTGEKVFLECVQDMDHENMFWYRQDPGLGLRLIYFSYDVKMKEKGDIPEGYSVSREKKERFSLILESASTNQTSMYLCASMVGGRQETQYFGPGTRLLVL.

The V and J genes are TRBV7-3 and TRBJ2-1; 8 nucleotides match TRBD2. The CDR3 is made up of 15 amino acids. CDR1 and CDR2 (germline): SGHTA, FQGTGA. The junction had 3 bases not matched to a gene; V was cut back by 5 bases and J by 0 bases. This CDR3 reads CASSLAGPSYNEQFF. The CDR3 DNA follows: TGTGCCAGCAGCCTAGCGGGCCCCTCCTACAATGAGCAGTTCTTC. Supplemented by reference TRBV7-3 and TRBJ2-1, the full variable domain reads GAGVSQTPSNKVTEKGKYVELRCDPISGHTALYWYRQSLGQGPEFLIYFQGTGAADDSGLPNDRFFAVRPEGSVSTLKIQRTERGDSAVYLCASSLAGPSYNEQFFGPGTRLTVL.

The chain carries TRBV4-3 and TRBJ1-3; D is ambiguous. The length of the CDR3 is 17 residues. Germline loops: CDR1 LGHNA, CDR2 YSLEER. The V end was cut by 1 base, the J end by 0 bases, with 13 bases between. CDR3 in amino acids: CASSQGVLRNSGNTIYF. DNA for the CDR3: TGCGCCAGCAGCCAAGGGGTACTCAGGAACTCTGGAAACACCATATATTTT.

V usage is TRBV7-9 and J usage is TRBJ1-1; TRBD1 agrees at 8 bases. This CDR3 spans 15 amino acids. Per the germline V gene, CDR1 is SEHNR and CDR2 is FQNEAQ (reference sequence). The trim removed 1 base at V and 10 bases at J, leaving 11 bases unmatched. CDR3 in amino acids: CASSLDGTGRLRAFF. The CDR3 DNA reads TGTGCCAGCAGCTTAGATGGGACAGGAAGGTTACGAGCTTTCTTT.

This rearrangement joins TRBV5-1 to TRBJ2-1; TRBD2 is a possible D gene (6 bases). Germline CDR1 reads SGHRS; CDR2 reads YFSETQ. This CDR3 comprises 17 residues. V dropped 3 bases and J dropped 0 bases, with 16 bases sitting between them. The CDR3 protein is CASSSPISGSSYNEQFF. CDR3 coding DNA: TGCGCCAGCAGCTCACCTATTAGCGGTAGCTCCTACAATGAGCAGTTCTTC.

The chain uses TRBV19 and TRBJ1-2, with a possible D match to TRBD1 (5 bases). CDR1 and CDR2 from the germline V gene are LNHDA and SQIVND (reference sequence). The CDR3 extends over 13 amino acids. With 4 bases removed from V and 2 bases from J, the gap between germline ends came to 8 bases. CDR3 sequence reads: CASSKTGNYGYTF. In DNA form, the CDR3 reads TGTGCCAGTAGTAAAACAGGAAACTATGGCTACACCTTC.

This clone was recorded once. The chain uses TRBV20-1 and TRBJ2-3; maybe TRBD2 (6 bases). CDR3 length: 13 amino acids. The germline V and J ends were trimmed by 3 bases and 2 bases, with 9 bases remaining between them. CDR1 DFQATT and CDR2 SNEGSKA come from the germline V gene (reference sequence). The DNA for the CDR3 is TGCAGTGCTAGTCGGACTAACACAGATACGCAGTATTTT. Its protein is CSASRTNTDTQYF.